The source of this T cell receptor (beta chain) is a study of neoadjuvant nivolumab and ipilimumab in lung cancer. The assay was immunoSEQ multiplex PCR, and TCRdb's table has in-frame clones only and misses some. The data hold about 28,000 clones, with 75% to 80% observed a single time. This CDR3 has 13 amino acids. Germline CDR1 and CDR2: MNHEY and SMNVEV (reference sequence). The germline V and J ends were trimmed by 0 bases and 1 base, with 3 bases remaining between them. The receptor was isolated from an adult with non-small cell lung cancer. The sample here was tumor tissue, taken after neoadjuvant nivolumab, alone or with ipilimumab, at or shortly before surgery. The V and J genes are TRBV27 and TRBJ2-5; D is undetermined. The CDR3 is CASSLSRQETQYF. In nucleotides, the CDR3 is TGTGCCAGCAGTTTATCCCGCCAAGAGACCCAGTACTTC.